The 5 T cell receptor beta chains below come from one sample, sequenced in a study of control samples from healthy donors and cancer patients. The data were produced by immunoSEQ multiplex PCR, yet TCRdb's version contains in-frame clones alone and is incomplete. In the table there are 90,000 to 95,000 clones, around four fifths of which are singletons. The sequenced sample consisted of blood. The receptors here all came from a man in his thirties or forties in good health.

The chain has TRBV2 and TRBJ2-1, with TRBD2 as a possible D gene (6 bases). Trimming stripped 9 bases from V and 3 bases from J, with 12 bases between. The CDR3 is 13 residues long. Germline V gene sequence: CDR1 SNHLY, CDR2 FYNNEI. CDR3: CARTRPYYNEQFF. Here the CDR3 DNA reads TGTGCCAGGACTAGGCCCTACTACAATGAGCAGTTCTTC.

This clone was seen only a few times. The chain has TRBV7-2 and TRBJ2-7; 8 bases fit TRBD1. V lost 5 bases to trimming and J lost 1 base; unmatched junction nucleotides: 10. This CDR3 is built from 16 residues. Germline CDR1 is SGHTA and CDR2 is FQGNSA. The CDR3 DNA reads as TGTGCCAGCAGCGATCCGGGACAGGCTCTTTCCTACGAGCAGTACTTC. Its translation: CASSDPGQALSYEQYF.

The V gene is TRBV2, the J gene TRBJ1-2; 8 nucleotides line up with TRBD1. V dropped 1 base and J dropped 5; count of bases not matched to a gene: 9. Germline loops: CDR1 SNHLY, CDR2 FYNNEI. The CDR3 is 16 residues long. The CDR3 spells CASSEVKAGGFYGYTF. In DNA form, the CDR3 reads TGTGCCAGCAGTGAAGTCAAGGCAGGGGGCTTTTATGGCTACACCTTC.

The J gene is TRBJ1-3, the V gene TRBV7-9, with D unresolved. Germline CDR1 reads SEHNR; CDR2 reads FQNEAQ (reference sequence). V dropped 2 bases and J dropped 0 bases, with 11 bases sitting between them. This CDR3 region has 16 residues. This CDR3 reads CASSLSRKTSGNTIYF. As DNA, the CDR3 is TGTGCCAGCAGCTTAAGCCGGAAAACCTCTGGAAACACCATATATTTT.

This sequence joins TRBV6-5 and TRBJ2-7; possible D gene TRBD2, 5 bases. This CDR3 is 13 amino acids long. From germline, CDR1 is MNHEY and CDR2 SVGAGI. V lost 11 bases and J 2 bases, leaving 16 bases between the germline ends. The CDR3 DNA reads TGTGCCGCCAGTCGGGGTTCCACCTACGAGCAGTACTTC. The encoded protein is CAASRGSTYEQYF.